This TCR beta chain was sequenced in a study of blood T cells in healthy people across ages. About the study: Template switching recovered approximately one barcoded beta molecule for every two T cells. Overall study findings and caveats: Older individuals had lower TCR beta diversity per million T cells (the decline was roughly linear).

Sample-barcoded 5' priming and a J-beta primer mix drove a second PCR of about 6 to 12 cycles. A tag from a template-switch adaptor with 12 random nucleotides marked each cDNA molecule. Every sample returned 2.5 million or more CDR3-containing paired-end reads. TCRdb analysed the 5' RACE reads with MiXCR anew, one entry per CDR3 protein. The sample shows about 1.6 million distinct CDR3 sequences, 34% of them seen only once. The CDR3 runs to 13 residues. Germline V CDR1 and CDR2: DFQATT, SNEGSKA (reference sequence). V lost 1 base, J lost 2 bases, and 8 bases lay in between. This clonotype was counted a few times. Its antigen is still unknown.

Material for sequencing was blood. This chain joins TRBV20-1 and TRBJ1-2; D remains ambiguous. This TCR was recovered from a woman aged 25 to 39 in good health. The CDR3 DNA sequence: TGCAGTGCTAGAGGAGATTTGAACTATGGCTACACCTTC. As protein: CSARGDLNYGYTF.